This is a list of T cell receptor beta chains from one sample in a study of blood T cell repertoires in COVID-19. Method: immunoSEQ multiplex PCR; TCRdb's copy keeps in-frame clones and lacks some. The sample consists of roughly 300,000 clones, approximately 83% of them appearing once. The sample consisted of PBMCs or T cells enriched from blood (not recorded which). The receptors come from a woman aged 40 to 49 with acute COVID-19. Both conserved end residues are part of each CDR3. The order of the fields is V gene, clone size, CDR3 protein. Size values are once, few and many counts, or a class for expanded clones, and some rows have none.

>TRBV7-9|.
CASSLGAGRNYEQYF
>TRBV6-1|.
CASSVEQGALPSGYTF
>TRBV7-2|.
CASSTRTGGSGELFF
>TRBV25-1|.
CASIGGIEAFF
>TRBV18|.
CASSPGDFRNSPLHF
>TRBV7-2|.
CASSLFRSQRAQETQYF
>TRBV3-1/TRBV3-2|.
CASSQEAGFGTEAFF
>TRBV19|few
CASSILRASGDSPLHF
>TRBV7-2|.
CASSSFMISGYTF
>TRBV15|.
CATSWTGRPNYGYTF
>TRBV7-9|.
CASSLARLIQETQYF
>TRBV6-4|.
CASSASEGAGEQFF
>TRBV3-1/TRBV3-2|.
CASSQDLAAQYF
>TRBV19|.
CASSAQGGPLHF
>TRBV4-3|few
CASSQVYGGTTGELFF
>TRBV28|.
CASSFVREGRYDQPQHF
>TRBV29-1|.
CSVEGRTGGNEQFF
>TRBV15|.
CATSRALVGQPEAFF
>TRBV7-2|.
CASSLPQAVGNYGYTF
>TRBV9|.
CASSVEPTGDSPLHF
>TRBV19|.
CASSITRNQPQHF
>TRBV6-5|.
CATRLQGNYGYTF
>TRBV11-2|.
CASSLVKGAGTEAFF
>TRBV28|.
CASSLSLGLGDYGYTF
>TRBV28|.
CASRLTSGRAEQYF
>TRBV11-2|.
CASTFGAFNNEKLFF
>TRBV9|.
CASSVDDRAVTEAFF
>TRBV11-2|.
CASSTLINRRDGNTEAFF
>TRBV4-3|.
CASSRTSGRTDTQYF
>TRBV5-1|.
CASSLGADNEQFF
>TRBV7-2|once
CASRPLAGGDTQYF
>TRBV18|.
CASSPPFGLVKNIQYF
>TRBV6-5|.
CASSTIRTLTDTQYF